Listed below are T cell receptor beta chains from one sample, sequenced in a study of beta chain features in type 1 diabetes. Generated by immunoSEQ multiplex PCR, the TCRdb table keeps only in-frame clones and is missing some. The sample lists around 710,000 clones, under 15% occurring once. The sample taken for sequencing was naive CD4+ T cells from blood. These receptors were obtained from a man aged 25-45 years with type 1 diabetes. Both conserved end residues are part of each CDR3. The size field is filled for only some rows; it gives once, few, many or a size class.

v_call: TRBV6-5
clone_size: few
j_call: TRBJ1-5
cdr3_aa: CASSSRSGGWDQPQHF

v_call: TRBV5-4
clone_size: -
j_call: TRBJ1-4
cdr3_aa: CASSFGPGEKLFF

v_call: TRBV5-6
clone_size: -
j_call: TRBJ2-7
cdr3_aa: CASSWRLDSSYEQYF

v_call: TRBV29-1
clone_size: -
j_call: TRBJ1-6
cdr3_aa: CSVRVGGESLHF

v_call: TRBV5-6
clone_size: few
j_call: TRBJ2-1
cdr3_aa: CASSLVDRGNEQFF

v_call: TRBV5-6
clone_size: -
j_call: TRBJ2-2
cdr3_aa: CASSLGGGIPSGELFF

v_call: TRBV5-1
clone_size: -
j_call: TRBJ2-2
cdr3_aa: CASSFAEYSSGGELFF

v_call: TRBV9
clone_size: few
j_call: TRBJ1-3
cdr3_aa: CASSPMTSYAGNTIYF

v_call: TRBV2
clone_size: few
j_call: TRBJ1-6
cdr3_aa: CASRETGESPLHF

v_call: TRBV25-1
clone_size: -
j_call: TRBJ1-1
cdr3_aa: CASSEREGSEAFF

v_call: TRBV5-1
clone_size: -
j_call: TRBJ2-7
cdr3_aa: CASSLEDRGYEQYF

v_call: TRBV29-1
clone_size: -
j_call: TRBJ2-3
cdr3_aa: CSVREGHSTWTDTQYF

v_call: TRBV29-1
clone_size: few
j_call: TRBJ2-1
cdr3_aa: CSVGTGGRSEQFF

v_call: TRBV7-3
clone_size: -
j_call: TRBJ1-1
cdr3_aa: CASSREMNTEAFF

v_call: TRBV29-1
clone_size: -
j_call: TRBJ2-1
cdr3_aa: CSVYGSSSYNEQFF

v_call: TRBV18
clone_size: few
j_call: TRBJ1-2
cdr3_aa: CASSPGREGGYTF

v_call: TRBV11-2
clone_size: -
j_call: TRBJ1-6
cdr3_aa: CASSSPGNSPLHF

v_call: TRBV7-2
clone_size: few
j_call: TRBJ2-5
cdr3_aa: CASSSGLARGETQYF

v_call: TRBV7-2
clone_size: -
j_call: TRBJ2-1
cdr3_aa: CASSLGTSGSYNEQFF

v_call: TRBV7-2
clone_size: few
j_call: TRBJ2-7
cdr3_aa: CASSRRERSAYEQYF

v_call: TRBV7-3
clone_size: -
j_call: TRBJ1-1
cdr3_aa: CASSASGTAAFF

v_call: TRBV9
clone_size: -
j_call: TRBJ2-7
cdr3_aa: CARDEQYF

v_call: TRBV5-6
clone_size: few
j_call: TRBJ1-1
cdr3_aa: CASKGQKNTEAFF

v_call: TRBV5-4
clone_size: few
j_call: TRBJ2-4
cdr3_aa: CASSSGENIQYF

v_call: TRBV7-2
clone_size: -
j_call: TRBJ1-1
cdr3_aa: CASSLDGVNTEAFF

v_call: TRBV11-2
clone_size: -
j_call: TRBJ2-1
cdr3_aa: CASSPGTGVNEQFF

v_call: TRBV9
clone_size: -
j_call: TRBJ2-3
cdr3_aa: CASSVGGASPVTQYF

v_call: TRBV6-1
clone_size: -
j_call: TRBJ2-5
cdr3_aa: CASGVWGQETQYF

v_call: TRBV10-3
clone_size: -
j_call: TRBJ2-7
cdr3_aa: CAISTGTDPYEQYF

v_call: TRBV7-9
clone_size: -
j_call: TRBJ2-5
cdr3_aa: CASSLVNGAQETQYF

v_call: TRBV27
clone_size: few
j_call: TRBJ2-7
cdr3_aa: CASSSPRAGAYEQYF

v_call: TRBV28
clone_size: -
j_call: TRBJ1-5
cdr3_aa: CASSFFSLRLNQPQHF

v_call: TRBV19
clone_size: few
j_call: TRBJ1-5
cdr3_aa: CASRAGRGHQPQHF

v_call: TRBV4-3
clone_size: few
j_call: TRBJ1-5
cdr3_aa: CASSQDGGWNQPQHF

v_call: TRBV14
clone_size: -
j_call: TRBJ2-1
cdr3_aa: CASSPGGGSYNEQFF

v_call: TRBV10-3
clone_size: -
j_call: TRBJ2-5
cdr3_aa: CATLDGTAQETQYF

v_call: TRBV9
clone_size: -
j_call: TRBJ1-4
cdr3_aa: CASSVTGSPEKLFF

v_call: TRBV29-1
clone_size: few
j_call: TRBJ1-5
cdr3_aa: CSVPGGSNQPQHF

v_call: TRBV5-6
clone_size: few
j_call: TRBJ2-1
cdr3_aa: CASSLELAGVDSYNEQFF

v_call: TRBV11-2
clone_size: many
j_call: TRBJ2-1
cdr3_aa: CASSLDVVTEQFF

v_call: TRBV28
clone_size: few
j_call: TRBJ2-1
cdr3_aa: CASSFGRDNNEQFF

v_call: TRBV29-1
clone_size: few
j_call: TRBJ2-5
cdr3_aa: CSSAGTTSQETQYF

v_call: TRBV5-1
clone_size: -
j_call: TRBJ2-2
cdr3_aa: CASSLDADTGELFF

v_call: TRBV18
clone_size: few
j_call: TRBJ2-1
cdr3_aa: CASSPRGSRTSGGHNEQFF

v_call: TRBV9
clone_size: -
j_call: TRBJ2-7
cdr3_aa: CASSVQAEGEQYF

v_call: TRBV25-1
clone_size: few
j_call: TRBJ1-1
cdr3_aa: CASRDPYTEAFF

v_call: TRBV4-3
clone_size: few
j_call: TRBJ1-2
cdr3_aa: CASSQDQGIGYTF

v_call: TRBV7-9
clone_size: few
j_call: TRBJ1-4
cdr3_aa: CASRRGGDNEKLFF

v_call: TRBV14
clone_size: few
j_call: TRBJ2-3
cdr3_aa: CASKSSGDGDTQYF

v_call: TRBV2
clone_size: few
j_call: TRBJ1-5
cdr3_aa: CASRLGQPQHF

v_call: TRBV9
clone_size: -
j_call: TRBJ2-3
cdr3_aa: CASSVGTDTQYF

v_call: TRBV29-1
clone_size: -
j_call: TRBJ2-1
cdr3_aa: CSVEDPLAEIPYNEQFF